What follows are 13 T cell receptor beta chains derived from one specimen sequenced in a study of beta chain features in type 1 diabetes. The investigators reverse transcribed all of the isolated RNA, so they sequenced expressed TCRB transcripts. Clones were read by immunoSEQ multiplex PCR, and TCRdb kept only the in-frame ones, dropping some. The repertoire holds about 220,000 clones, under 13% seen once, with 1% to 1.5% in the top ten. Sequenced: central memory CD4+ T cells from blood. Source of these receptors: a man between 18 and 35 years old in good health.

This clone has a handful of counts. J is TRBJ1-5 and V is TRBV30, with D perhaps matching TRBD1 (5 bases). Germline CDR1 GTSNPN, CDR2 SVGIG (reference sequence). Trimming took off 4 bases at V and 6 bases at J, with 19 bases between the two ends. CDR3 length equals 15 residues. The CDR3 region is CAWTPPRGAGQPQHF. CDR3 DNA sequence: TGTGCCTGGACCCCACCCCGGGGCGCGGGTCAGCCCCAGCATTTT.

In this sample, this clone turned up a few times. CDR3 coding DNA: TGTGCCAGCAGCGTAGGAATGGGAATCCACGAGCAGTACTTC. Protein: CASSVGMGIHEQYF. The chain employs TRBV9 and TRBJ2-7; D uncertain. V lost 0 bases and J lost 5, with 12 bases in between. CDR1 is SGDLS, CDR2 YYNGEE, per germline. The CDR3 sequence is 14 residues long. The full variable domain, in which reference TRBV9 and TRBJ2-7 provide the parts outside the CDR3, is DSGVTQTPKHLITATGQRVTLRCSPRSGDLSVYWYQQSLDQGLQFLIQYYNGEERAKGNILERFSAQQFPDLHSELNLSSLELGDSALYFCASSVGMGIHEQYFGPGTRLTVT.

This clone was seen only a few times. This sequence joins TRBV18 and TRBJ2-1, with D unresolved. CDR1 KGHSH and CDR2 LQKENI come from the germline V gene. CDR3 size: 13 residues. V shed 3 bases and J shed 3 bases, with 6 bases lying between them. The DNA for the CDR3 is TGTGCCAGCTCACCTAGCATCTACAATGAGCAGTTCTTC. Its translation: CASSPSIYNEQFF.

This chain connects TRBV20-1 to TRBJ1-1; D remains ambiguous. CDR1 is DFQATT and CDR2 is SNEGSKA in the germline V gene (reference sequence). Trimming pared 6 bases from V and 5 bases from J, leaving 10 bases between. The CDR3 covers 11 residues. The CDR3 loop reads CSAASRTEAFF. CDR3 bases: TGCAGTGCAGCATCTCGGACTGAAGCTTTCTTT.

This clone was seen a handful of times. CDR3 sequence: CASRQGPSDEQYF. For the CDR3, the DNA is TGCGCCAGCAGGCAGGGACCATCGGACGAGCAGTACTTC. This chain uses TRBV5-1 with TRBJ2-5, with D perhaps given as TRBD1 or TRBD2 (5 bases each). The better agreement between TRBJ2-7 and the DNA end casts doubt on the J call. This CDR3 region has 13 residues. Germline values: CDR1 SGHRS, CDR2 YFSETQ.

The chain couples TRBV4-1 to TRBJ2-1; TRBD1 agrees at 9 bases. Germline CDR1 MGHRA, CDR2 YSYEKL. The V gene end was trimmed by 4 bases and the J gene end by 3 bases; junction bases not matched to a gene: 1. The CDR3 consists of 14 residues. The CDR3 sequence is CASSRDRVYNEQFF. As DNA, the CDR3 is TGCGCCAGCAGCCGGGACAGGGTCTACAATGAGCAGTTCTTC.

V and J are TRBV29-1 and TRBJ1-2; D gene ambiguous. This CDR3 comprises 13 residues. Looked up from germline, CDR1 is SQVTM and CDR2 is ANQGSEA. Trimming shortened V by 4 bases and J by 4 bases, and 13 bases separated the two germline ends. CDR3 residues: CSVVEVLGYGYTF. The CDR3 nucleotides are TGCAGCGTTGTCGAGGTTCTTGGCTATGGCTACACCTTC.

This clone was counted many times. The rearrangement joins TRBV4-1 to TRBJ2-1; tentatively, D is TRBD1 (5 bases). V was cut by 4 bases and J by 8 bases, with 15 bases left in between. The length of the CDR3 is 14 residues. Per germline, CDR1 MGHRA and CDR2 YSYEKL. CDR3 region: CASSRLLGAHEQFF. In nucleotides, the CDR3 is TGCGCCAGCAGCCGACTTTTAGGGGCGCATGAGCAGTTCTTC.

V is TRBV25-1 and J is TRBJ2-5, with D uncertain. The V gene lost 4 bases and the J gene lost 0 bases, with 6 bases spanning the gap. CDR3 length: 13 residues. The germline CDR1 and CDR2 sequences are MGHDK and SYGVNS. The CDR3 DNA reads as TGTGCCAGCAGTGCGTCATACCAAGAGACCCAGTACTTC. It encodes CASSASYQETQYF.

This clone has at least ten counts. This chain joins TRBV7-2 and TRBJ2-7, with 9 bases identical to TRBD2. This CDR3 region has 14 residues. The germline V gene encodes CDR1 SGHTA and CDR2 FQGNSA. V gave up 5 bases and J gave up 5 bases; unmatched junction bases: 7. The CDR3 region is CASSLGLAVHEQYF. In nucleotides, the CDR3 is TGTGCCAGCAGCCTGGGACTAGCTGTCCACGAGCAGTACTTC.

The CDR3: CASRRGLGSSYEQYF. In DNA form, the CDR3 reads TGTGCCAGCAGAAGGGGACTAGGTAGCTCCTACGAGCAGTACTTC. The chain combines TRBV6-5 with TRBJ2-7, with 8 bases that match TRBD2. The trim removed 6 bases at V and 0 bases at J, leaving 7 bases unmatched. CDR3 length equals 15 residues. The germline V gene has CDR1 MNHEY and CDR2 SVGAGI.

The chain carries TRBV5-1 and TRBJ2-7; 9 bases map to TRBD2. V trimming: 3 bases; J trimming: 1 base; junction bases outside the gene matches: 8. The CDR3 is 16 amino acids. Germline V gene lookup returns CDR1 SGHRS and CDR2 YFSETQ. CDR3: CASSSRPAGGSYEQYF. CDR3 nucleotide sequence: TGCGCCAGCAGCTCACGACCAGCGGGAGGATCCTACGAGCAGTACTTC. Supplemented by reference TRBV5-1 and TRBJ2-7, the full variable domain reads KAGVTQTPRYLIKTRGQQVTLSCSPISGHRSVSWYQQTPGQGLQFLFEYFSETQRNKGNFPGRFSGRQFSNSRSEMNVSTLELGDSALYLCASSSRPAGGSYEQYFGPGTRLTVT.

DNA for the CDR3: TGTGCCAGCAGTTACTCGACAGGTCACGAGCAGTACTTC. Protein product: CASSYSTGHEQYF. The V call is TRBV6-5, the J call TRBJ2-7, with D possibly matching TRBD1 (6 bases). The CDR3 totals 13 residues. V lost 0 bases and J lost 5, with 8 bases in between. Germline loops: CDR1 MNHEY, CDR2 SVGAGI.